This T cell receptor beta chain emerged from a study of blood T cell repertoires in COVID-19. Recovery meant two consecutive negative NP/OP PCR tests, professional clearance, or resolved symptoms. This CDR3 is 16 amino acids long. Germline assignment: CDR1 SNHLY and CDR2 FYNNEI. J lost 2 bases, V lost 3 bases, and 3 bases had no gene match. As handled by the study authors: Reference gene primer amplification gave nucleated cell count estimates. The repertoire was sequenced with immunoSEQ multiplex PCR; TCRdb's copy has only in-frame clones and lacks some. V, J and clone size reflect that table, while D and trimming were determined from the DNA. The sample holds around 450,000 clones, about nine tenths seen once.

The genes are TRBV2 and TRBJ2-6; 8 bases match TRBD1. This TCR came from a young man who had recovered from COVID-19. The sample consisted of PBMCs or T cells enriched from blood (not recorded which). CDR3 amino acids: CASSEQGAAGANVLTF. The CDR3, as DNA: TGTGCCAGCAGTGAGCAGGGGGCTGCTGGGGCCAACGTCCTGACTTTC.